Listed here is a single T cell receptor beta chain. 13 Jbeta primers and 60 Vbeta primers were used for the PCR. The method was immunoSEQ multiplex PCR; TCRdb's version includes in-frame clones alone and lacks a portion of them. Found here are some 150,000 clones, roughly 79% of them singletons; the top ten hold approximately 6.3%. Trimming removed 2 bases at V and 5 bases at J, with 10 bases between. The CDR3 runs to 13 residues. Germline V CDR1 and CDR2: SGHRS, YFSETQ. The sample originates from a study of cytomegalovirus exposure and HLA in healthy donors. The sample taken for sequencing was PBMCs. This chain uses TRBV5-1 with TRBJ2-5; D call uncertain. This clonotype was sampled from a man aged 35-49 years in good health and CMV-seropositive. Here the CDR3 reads CASSFVVRETQYF. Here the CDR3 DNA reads TGCGCCAGCAGCTTTGTAGTGCGGGAGACCCAGTACTTC.